The T cell receptor beta chain under discussion was sequenced for a study of blood T cell repertoires in COVID-19. Repertoires were generated with immunoSEQ multiplex PCR, while TCRdb's copy carries only in-frame clones and drops some. The sample yields some 200,000 clones, 84% seen once. The CDR3 runs 15 residues. The germline V gene encodes CDR1 SGHRS and CDR2 YFSETQ. Trimming shortened V by 4 bases and J by 9 bases, and 22 bases separated the two germline ends. Sequencing used peripheral blood. This sequence was found in a woman in her sixties who had recovered from COVID-19. V gene TRBV5-1 combines with J gene TRBJ1-2; a weak D match, TRBD1 (6 bases). The DNA for the CDR3 is TGCGCCAGCAGCGGACCCCCCGGGACAATCAGGAGCTACACCTTC. Translating gives CASSGPPGTIRSYTF.